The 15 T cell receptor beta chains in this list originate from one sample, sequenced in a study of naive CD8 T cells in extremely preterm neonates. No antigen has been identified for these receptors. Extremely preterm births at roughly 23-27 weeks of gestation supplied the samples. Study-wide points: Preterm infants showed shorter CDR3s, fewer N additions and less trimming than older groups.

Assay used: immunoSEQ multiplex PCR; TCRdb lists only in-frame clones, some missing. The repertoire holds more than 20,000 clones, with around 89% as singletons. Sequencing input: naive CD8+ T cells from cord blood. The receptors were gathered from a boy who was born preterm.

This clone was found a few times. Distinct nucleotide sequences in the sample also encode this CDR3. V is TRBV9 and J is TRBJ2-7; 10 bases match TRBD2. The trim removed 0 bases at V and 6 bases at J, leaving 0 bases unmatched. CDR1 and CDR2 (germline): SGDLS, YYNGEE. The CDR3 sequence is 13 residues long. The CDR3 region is CASSVASGGEQYF. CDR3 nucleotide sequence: TGTGCCAGCAGCGTAGCTAGCGGGGGCGAGCAGTACTTC.

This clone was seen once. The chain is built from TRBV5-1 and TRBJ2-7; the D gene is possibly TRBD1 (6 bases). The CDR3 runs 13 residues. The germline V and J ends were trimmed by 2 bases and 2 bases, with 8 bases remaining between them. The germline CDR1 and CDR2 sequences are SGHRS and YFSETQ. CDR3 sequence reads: CASSFGTTYEQYF. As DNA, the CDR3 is TGCGCCAGCAGCTTTGGGACAACCTACGAGCAGTACTTC.

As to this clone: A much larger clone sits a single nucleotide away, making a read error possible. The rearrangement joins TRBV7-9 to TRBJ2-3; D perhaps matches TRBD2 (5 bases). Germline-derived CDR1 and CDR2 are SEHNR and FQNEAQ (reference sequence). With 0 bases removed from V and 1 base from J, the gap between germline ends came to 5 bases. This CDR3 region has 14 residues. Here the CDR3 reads CASSLARGTDTQYF. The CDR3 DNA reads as TGTGCCAGCAGCTTAGCGCGGGGCACAGATACGCAGTATTTT. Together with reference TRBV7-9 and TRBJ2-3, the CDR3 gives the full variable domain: DTGVSQNPRHKITKRGQNVTFRCDPISEHNRLYWYRQTLGQGPEFLTYFQNEAQLEKSRLLSDRFSAERPKGSFSTLEIQRTEQGDSAMYLCASSLARGTDTQYFGPGTRLTVL.

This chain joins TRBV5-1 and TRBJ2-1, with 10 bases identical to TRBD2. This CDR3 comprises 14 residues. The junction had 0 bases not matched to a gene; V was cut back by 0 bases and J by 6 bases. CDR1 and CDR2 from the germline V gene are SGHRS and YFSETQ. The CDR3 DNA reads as TGCGCCAGCAGCTTGGGACTAGCGGGCAATGAGCAGTTCTTC. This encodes CASSLGLAGNEQFF.

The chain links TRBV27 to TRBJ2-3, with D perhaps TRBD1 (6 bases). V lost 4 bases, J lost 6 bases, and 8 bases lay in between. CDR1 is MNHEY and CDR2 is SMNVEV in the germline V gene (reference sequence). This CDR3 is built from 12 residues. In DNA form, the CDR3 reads TGTGCCAGCAGTTGGGGGCCCGATACGCAGTATTTT. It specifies CASSWGPDTQYF.

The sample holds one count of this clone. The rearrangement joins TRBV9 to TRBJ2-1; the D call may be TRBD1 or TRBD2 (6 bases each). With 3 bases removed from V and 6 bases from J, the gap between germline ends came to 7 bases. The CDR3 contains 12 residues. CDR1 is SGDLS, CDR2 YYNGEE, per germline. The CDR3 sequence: CASSGGANEQFF. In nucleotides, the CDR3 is TGTGCCAGCAGCGGGGGGGCCAATGAGCAGTTCTTC. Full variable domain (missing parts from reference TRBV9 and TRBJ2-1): DSGVTQTPKHLITATGQRVTLRCSPRSGDLSVYWYQQSLDQGLQFLIQYYNGEERAKGNILERFSAQQFPDLHSELNLSSLELGDSALYFCASSGGANEQFFGPGTRLTVL.

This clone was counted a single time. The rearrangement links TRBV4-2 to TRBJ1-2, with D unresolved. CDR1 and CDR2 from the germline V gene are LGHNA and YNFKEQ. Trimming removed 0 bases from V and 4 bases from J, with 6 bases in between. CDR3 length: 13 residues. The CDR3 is CASSQDASYGYTF. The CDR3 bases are TGTGCCAGCAGCCAAGACGCGTCCTATGGCTACACCTTC.

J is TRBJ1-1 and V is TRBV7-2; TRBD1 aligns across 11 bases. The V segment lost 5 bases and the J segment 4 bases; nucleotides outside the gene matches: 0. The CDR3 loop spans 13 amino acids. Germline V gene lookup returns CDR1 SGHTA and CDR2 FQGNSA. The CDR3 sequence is CASSGTGGTEAFF. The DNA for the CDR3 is TGTGCCAGCAGCGGGACAGGGGGCACTGAAGCTTTCTTT.

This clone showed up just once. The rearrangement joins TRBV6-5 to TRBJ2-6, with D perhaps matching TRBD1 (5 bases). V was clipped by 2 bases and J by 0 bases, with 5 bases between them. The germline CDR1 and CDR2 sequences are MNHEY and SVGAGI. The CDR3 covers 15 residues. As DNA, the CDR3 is TGTGCCAGCAGTTACAGGGGCTCTGGGGCCAACGTCCTGACTTTC. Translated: CASSYRGSGANVLTF.

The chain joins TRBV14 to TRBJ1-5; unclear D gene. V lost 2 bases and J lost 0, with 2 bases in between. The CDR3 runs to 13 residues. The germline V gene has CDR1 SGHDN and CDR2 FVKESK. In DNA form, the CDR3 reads TGTGCCAGCAGCCAATATAGCAATCAGCCCCAGCATTTT. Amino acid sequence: CASSQYSNQPQHF.

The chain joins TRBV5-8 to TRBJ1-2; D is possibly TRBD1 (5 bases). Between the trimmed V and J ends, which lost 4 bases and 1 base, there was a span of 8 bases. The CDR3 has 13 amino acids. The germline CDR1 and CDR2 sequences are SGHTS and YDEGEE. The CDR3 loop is CASSPGHNYGYTF. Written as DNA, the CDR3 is TGTGCCAGCAGCCCCGGACATAACTATGGCTACACCTTC. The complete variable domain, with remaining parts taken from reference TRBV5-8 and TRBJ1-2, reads EAGVTQSPTHLIKTRGQQATLRCSPISGHTSVYWYQQALGLGLQFLLWYDEGEERNRGNFPPRFSGRQFPNYSSELNVNALELEDSALYLCASSPGHNYGYTFGSGTRLTVV.

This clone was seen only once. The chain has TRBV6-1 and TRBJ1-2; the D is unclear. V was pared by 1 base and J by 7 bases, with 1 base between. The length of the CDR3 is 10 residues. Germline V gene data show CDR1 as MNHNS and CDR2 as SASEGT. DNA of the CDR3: TGTGCCAGCAGTGAAGTTGGCTACACCTTC. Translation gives CASSEVGYTF.

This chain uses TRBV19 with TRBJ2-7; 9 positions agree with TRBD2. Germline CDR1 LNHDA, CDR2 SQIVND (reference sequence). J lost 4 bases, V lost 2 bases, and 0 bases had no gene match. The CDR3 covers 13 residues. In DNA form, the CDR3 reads TGTGCCAGTAGTATACTAGCGGGGTACGAGCAGTACTTC. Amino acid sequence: CASSILAGYEQYF. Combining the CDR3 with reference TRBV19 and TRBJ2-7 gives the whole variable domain DGGITQSPKYLFRKEGQNVTLSCEQNLNHDAMYWYRQDPGQGLRLIYYSQIVNDFQKGDIAEGYSVSREKKESFPLTVTSAQKNPTAFYLCASSILAGYEQYFGPGTRLTVT.

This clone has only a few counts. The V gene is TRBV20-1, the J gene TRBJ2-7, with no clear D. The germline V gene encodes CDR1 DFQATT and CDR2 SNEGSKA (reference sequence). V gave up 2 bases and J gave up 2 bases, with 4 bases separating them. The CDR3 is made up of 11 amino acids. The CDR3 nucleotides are TGCAGTGCTAGACTAGCCTACGAGCAGTACTTC. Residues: CSARLAYEQYF.

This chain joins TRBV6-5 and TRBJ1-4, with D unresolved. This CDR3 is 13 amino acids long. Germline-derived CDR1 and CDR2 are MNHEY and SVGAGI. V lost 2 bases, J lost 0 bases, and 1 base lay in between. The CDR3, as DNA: TGTGCCAGCAGTTACACAACTAATGAAAAACTGTTTTTT. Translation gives CASSYTTNEKLFF.